Detailed here is one T cell receptor beta chain. The data originate from a study of blood T cell repertoires in COVID-19. In the study overall: Both acute and convalescent COVID-19 samples were obtained from the United States, Italy and Spain. T cells, B-cell-depleted T cells, or PBMCs provided the cDNA or gDNA that served as material.

Germline-derived CDR1 and CDR2 are LGHNA and YSLEER. V lost 1 base to trimming and J lost 1 base, with 8 bases between them. The CDR3 has 15 amino acids. As processed by the authors: Amplifying reference gene primers gave estimates of nucleated cell counts. Method: immunoSEQ multiplex PCR; TCRdb's copy keeps in-frame clones and lacks some. V, J and clone size reflect that table, while D and trimming were determined from the DNA. Among about 80,000 clones listed, about 88% were seen once. The clonotype was recovered from a man aged 65-85 years with active or convalescent COVID-19. The chain links TRBV4-3 to TRBJ1-3; D perhaps matches TRBD1 (5 bases). The sequencing sample was made of peripheral blood. The CDR3 region has the DNA TGCGCCAGCAGCCAAGGAAGGGGATCTGGAAACACCATATATTTT. It translates to CASSQGRGSGNTIYF.